The source of this TCR beta chain is a study of blood T cell repertoires in COVID-19. On the study more broadly: The study drew acute and convalescent COVID-19 samples from the United States, Italy and Spain. Sources were T cells, B-cell-depleted T cells, or PBMCs; the material itself was cDNA or gDNA.

The authors' processing: The assay estimated nucleated cells by amplifying reference gene primers. The protocol was immunoSEQ multiplex PCR, while the TCRdb copy is restricted to in-frame clones and leaves out a portion. Clonal size and the V and J genes are those of that table, whereas D and trimming came from the DNA. The data hold about 49,000 clones, with 68% observed a single time. The CDR3 spans 16 residues. Germline assignment: CDR1 MNHNY and CDR2 SVGAGI (reference sequence). Trimming left V 7 bases short and J 5 bases short, with 20 bases between. The chain couples TRBV6-6 to TRBJ1-4, with D uncertain. The material sequenced was peripheral blood. This TCR was recovered from a woman between 65 and 79 years old with acute or convalescent COVID-19. The CDR3, as DNA: TGTGCCAGCACCCTACGGGCACGGAGGCCCAATGAAAAACTGTTTTTT. The encoded protein is CASTLRARRPNEKLFF.